Each of the 17 T cell receptor beta chains below was sequenced from the same sample in a study of beta chain features in type 1 diabetes. Expressed TCRB transcripts got sequenced, as all isolated RNA was reverse transcribed. Some clones are missing from TCRdb's copy, which holds only in-frame ones; the method was immunoSEQ multiplex PCR. The data hold 970,000 or so clones, with 15% to 20% observed a single time. The specimen was naive CD4+ T cells from blood. These receptors all come from a woman aged 18-29 years in good health.

This clone was observed a handful of times. V usage is TRBV2 and J usage is TRBJ2-3, with 12 bases lining up with TRBD2. CDR1 and CDR2 (germline): SNHLY, FYNNEI. Trimming removed 8 bases from V and 4 bases from J; junction bases left unmatched: 7. The CDR3 spans 15 residues. In nucleotides, the CDR3 is TGTGCCAGCCCTCCGACTAGCGGGAGTTCAGATACGCAGTATTTT. Translation gives CASPPTSGSSDTQYF.

V gene TRBV7-8 combines with J gene TRBJ1-2; 7 positions agree with TRBD1. From germline, CDR1 is SGHVS and CDR2 FQNEAQ. The CDR3 spans 14 residues. Germline trimming cut 4 bases from V and 3 bases from J; bases unmatched to any gene: 5. The CDR3 spells CASSSGTADYGYTF. For the CDR3, the DNA is TGTGCCAGCAGCTCAGGGACAGCCGACTATGGCTACACCTTC.

This chain uses TRBV5-1 with TRBJ2-7, with a tentative D call TRBD2 (6 bases). The CDR3 has 13 amino acids. Germline V gives CDR1 SGHRS, CDR2 YFSETQ. V was trimmed by 2 bases and J by 5 bases, leaving 11 bases between them. CDR3 DNA: TGCGCCAGCAGCTTCGTGGAGGGCCACGAGCAGTACTTC. Translation: CASSFVEGHEQYF.

Only a few counts were recorded for this clone. The V gene is TRBV29-1, the J gene TRBJ2-3; possible D gene TRBD1, 5 bases. The CDR3 is 16 residues long. V dropped 1 base and J dropped 0 bases, with 14 bases sitting between them. Germline CDR1 and CDR2: SQVTM and ANQGSEA. CDR3 loop: CSVEGWGGSSTDTQYF. The CDR3 nucleotides are TGCAGCGTTGAAGGGTGGGGCGGATCTAGCACAGATACGCAGTATTTT.

This clone has a single count. The V and J genes are TRBV18 and TRBJ2-7; no firm D call. The CDR3 sequence is 16 residues long. CDR1 and CDR2 from the germline V gene are KGHSH and LQKENI. The V and J ends lost 3 bases and 1 base respectively, with 16 bases between them. The CDR3 nucleotides are TGTGCCAGCTCACCTTCTGGGGATAGGCGTTCCTACGAGCAGTACTTC. The encoded protein is CASSPSGDRRSYEQYF.

This clone occurred once. The V call is TRBV5-1, the J call TRBJ2-1, with D possibly matching TRBD2 (6 bases). The CDR3 contains 15 residues. Trimming left V 2 bases short and J 9 bases short, with 18 bases between. The germline V gene encodes CDR1 SGHRS and CDR2 YFSETQ. In DNA, the CDR3 is TGCGCCAGCAGCTTACCTAGCGTTTCCTTAAGTGAGCAGTTCTTC. Translation: CASSLPSVSLSEQFF.

Note on this clone: This may be a read error: a much more frequent sequence differs by one nucleotide. Within the sample, other DNA sequences also encode this same CDR3. The CDR3 protein is CASRGTDTQYF. For the CDR3, the DNA is TGTGCCAGCAGAGGCACAGATACGCAGTATTTT. The rearrangement uses TRBV6-5 and TRBJ2-3; no definite D call. CDR3 length equals 11 residues. CDR1 and CDR2 from the germline V gene are MNHEY and SVGAGI. V was clipped by 6 bases and J by 1 base, with 2 bases between them.

The chain links TRBV29-1 to TRBJ1-5; D call uncertain. The V and J ends lost 4 bases and 3 bases respectively, with 7 bases between them. There are 12 residues in the CDR3. CDR1 and CDR2 from the germline V gene are SQVTM and ANQGSEA. CDR3 nucleotides: TGCAGCGTTGGCGGAGACAATCAGCCCCAGCATTTT. It codes for CSVGGDNQPQHF. The full variable domain, in which reference TRBV29-1 and TRBJ1-5 provide the parts outside the CDR3, is SAVISQKPSRDICQRGTSLTIQCQVDSQVTMMFWYRQQPGQSLTLIATANQGSEATYESGFVIDKFPISRPNLTFSTLTVSNMSPEDSSIYLCSVGGDNQPQHFGDGTRLSIL.

This clone came up a few times. The chain joins TRBV10-3 to TRBJ2-1; 9 bases agree with TRBD2. V trimming: 6 bases; J trimming: 10 bases; junction bases outside the gene matches: 13. The CDR3 runs 15 residues. The V gene's germline CDR1 is ENHRY and CDR2 SYGVKD. CDR3 residues: CAISASGTPTGEQFF. Written as DNA, the CDR3 is TGTGCCATCAGCGCTAGCGGGACACCTACCGGGGAGCAGTTCTTC.

This clone was seen a handful of times. The chain links TRBV19 to TRBJ1-3, with 7 nucleotides matching TRBD1. Per germline, CDR1 LNHDA and CDR2 SQIVND (reference sequence). V trimming: 9 bases; J trimming: 4 bases; junction bases outside the gene matches: 9. The CDR3 contains 14 residues. The CDR3 protein is CASTPGGTGNTIYF. Here the CDR3 DNA reads TGTGCCAGCACCCCAGGGGGGACCGGAAACACCATATATTTT. Using reference TRBV19 and TRBJ1-3 for the parts outside the CDR3, the full variable domain is DGGITQSPKYLFRKEGQNVTLSCEQNLNHDAMYWYRQDPGQGLRLIYYSQIVNDFQKGDIAEGYSVSREKKESFPLTVTSAQKNPTAFYLCASTPGGTGNTIYFGEGSWLTVV.

This clone came up a few times. This chain joins TRBV14 and TRBJ1-2; maybe TRBD1 (5 bases). Per the germline V gene, CDR1 is SGHDN and CDR2 is FVKESK. V was trimmed by 4 bases and J by 4 bases, leaving 10 bases between them. The CDR3 sequence is 13 residues long. DNA for the CDR3: TGTGCCAGCAGCCCGCGGGACTTCTATGGCTACACCTTC. Translation gives CASSPRDFYGYTF.

A few counts support this clone. The chain combines TRBV7-8 with TRBJ2-4, with 7 bases lining up with TRBD2. CDR1 is SGHVS, CDR2 FQNEAQ, per germline. The CDR3 is 14 residues long. J lost 7 bases, V lost 5 bases, and 8 bases had no gene match. The CDR3 loop is CASSIREGQNIQYF. The DNA of the CDR3 is TGTGCCAGCAGCATAAGGGAGGGGCAGAACATTCAGTACTTC.

V gene TRBV28 combines with J gene TRBJ1-2, with D unclear. Germline CDR1 MDHEN, CDR2 SYDVKM. The CDR3 sequence is 12 residues long. V was trimmed by 6 bases and J by 4 bases, leaving 9 bases between them. The CDR3 sequence is CASSRETYGYTF. The CDR3 nucleotides read TGTGCCAGCAGCCGGGAGACCTATGGCTACACCTTC.

The chain has TRBV15 and TRBJ2-3; no definite D call. The CDR3 spans 14 residues. Germline V gives CDR1 LNHNV, CDR2 YYDKDF (reference sequence). With 4 bases removed from V and 3 bases from J, the gap between germline ends came to 11 bases. The CDR3: CATSIQGLTDTQYF. The CDR3 DNA sequence: TGTGCCACCAGCATCCAAGGGTTGACAGATACGCAGTATTTT.

The chain has TRBV5-6 and TRBJ2-2; possibly TRBD2 for D (6 bases). The germline V gene encodes CDR1 SGHDT and CDR2 YYEEEE. This CDR3 spans 16 amino acids. Trimming took 6 bases from V and 0 from J, leaving 15 bases between them. The CDR3: CASTHLRDANTGELFF. The CDR3 DNA sequence: TGTGCCAGCACCCACCTGCGGGACGCGAACACCGGGGAGCTGTTTTTT.

The table lists this clone with a count of one. The chain carries TRBV11-2 and TRBJ2-6, with D uncertain. The CDR3 extends over 18 amino acids. V lost 1 base and J 0 bases, leaving 13 bases between the germline ends. Per germline, CDR1 SGHAT and CDR2 FQNNGV. The CDR3 reads CASSLVSTSNSGANVLTF. DNA of the CDR3: TGTGCCAGCAGCTTAGTTTCTACCTCTAACTCTGGGGCCAACGTCCTGACTTTC.

This clone was picked up a small number of times. V and J are TRBV19 and TRBJ2-7; D not certain. This CDR3 has 11 residues. From germline, CDR1 is LNHDA and CDR2 SQIVND (reference sequence). Trimming stripped 8 bases from V and 3 bases from J, with 8 bases between. The CDR3 region has the DNA TGTGCCAGTGGGTTCCTCTACGAGCAGTACTTC. It specifies CASGFLYEQYF.